Below are 10 T cell receptor beta chains sequenced from a single sample in a study of T-cell memory formation after mild COVID-19. One entry per CDR3 protein, called by TCRdb with MiXCR from the 5' RACE reads. The sample lists roughly 560,000 distinct CDR3 sequences, 20% occurring once. The sample comprised PBMCs or a T cell subset sorted from them (not recorded which). These receptors were collected from an adult woman who had mild COVID-19 (a few samples of this study predate the infection). Cell type and time point are not known.

This clonotype was counted between two and nine times. The CDR3 DNA is TGTGCCACCACCCGAAAGGGGCGGGATACGCAGTATTTT. Protein sequence: CATTRKGRDTQYF. The V and J genes are TRBV15 and TRBJ2-3, with D tentatively TRBD1 (5 bases). The germline V gene has CDR1 LNHNV and CDR2 YYDKDF (reference sequence). Trimming removed 7 bases at V and 6 bases at J, with 14 bases between. The CDR3 has 13 residues.

This clonotype was detected only a few times. The chain uses TRBV10-3 and TRBJ2-3; D is unresolved. Germline V CDR1 and CDR2: ENHRY, SYGVKD. CDR3 length equals 13 residues. Trimming took 0 bases from V and 5 from J, leaving 6 bases between them. DNA for the CDR3: TGTGCCATCAGTGAGTCTTCGGGAGATACGCAGTATTTT. It yields the protein CAISESSGDTQYF.

This clonotype has only a few counts. This sequence joins TRBV7-2 and TRBJ2-7; D is unresolved. V was trimmed by 5 bases and J by 2 bases, leaving 13 bases between them. The CDR3 has 14 residues. The germline CDR1 and CDR2 sequences are SGHTA and FQGNSA. DNA of the CDR3: TGTGCCAGCAGCCCCGGGCCATCAACCTACGAGCAGTACTTC. Protein product: CASSPGPSTYEQYF.

V usage is TRBV5-1 and J usage is TRBJ2-2; tentative D call: TRBD2 (5 bases). CDR3 size: 13 residues. Germline V CDR1 and CDR2: SGHRS, YFSETQ. Trimming removed 4 bases from V and 7 bases from J, with 11 bases in between. As DNA, the CDR3 is TGCGCCAGCAGCATAACCCGGGGCGGGGAGCTGTTTTTT. Protein sequence: CASSITRGGELFF.

As concerns this clonotype: This sequence may be a read error, since a much larger clone differs from it by one base. This chain connects TRBV7-2 to TRBJ2-5; D might be TRBD1 or TRBD2, each matching 5 bases. Trimming removed 1 base from V and 4 bases from J, with 10 bases in between. CDR1 is SGHTA, CDR2 FQGNSA, per germline. The CDR3 has 14 amino acids. The CDR3: CASSLGGVGETQYF. The CDR3 DNA sequence: TGTGCCAGCAGCTTAGGAGGGGTCGGAGAGACCCAGTACTTC.

This clonotype was seen only once. The CDR3 coding sequence is TGTGCCAGCAGCTCGTGGCCTGGGGAGTACGAGCAGTACTTC. This gives the protein CASSSWPGEYEQYF. The V gene is TRBV27, the J gene TRBJ2-7, with D possibly being TRBD2 (5 bases). V lost 6 bases to trimming and J lost 4 bases, with 16 bases between them. Germline V gene lookup returns CDR1 MNHEY and CDR2 SMNVEV (reference sequence). This CDR3 spans 14 amino acids.

This clonotype was counted a few times. The chain employs TRBV2 and TRBJ2-5; possibly TRBD1 for D (6 bases). Trimming took 7 bases from V and 4 from J, leaving 19 bases between them. The CDR3 loop spans 15 amino acids. The germline V gene has CDR1 SNHLY and CDR2 FYNNEI. The CDR3 DNA reads TGTGCCAGCATGGTTGGCAGGGGAAGCGGAGAGACCCAGTACTTC. Translating it yields CASMVGRGSGETQYF.

This clonotype has more than one count but fewer than ten. The chain links TRBV11-2 to TRBJ2-1; TRBD2 matches at 12 bases. The CDR3 runs to 17 residues. Germline V gene sequence: CDR1 SGHAT, CDR2 FQNNGV. V lost 0 bases to trimming and J lost 2 bases; unmatched junction nucleotides: 2. As DNA, the CDR3 is TGTGCCAGCAGCTTAGAGCTAGCGGGAGGGCCCTACAATGAGCAGTTCTTC. Protein: CASSLELAGGPYNEQFF.

The chain couples TRBV27 to TRBJ1-6; 9 nucleotides match TRBD1. This CDR3 spans 14 amino acids. The germline gives CDR1 MNHEY, CDR2 SMNVEV (reference sequence). Trimming at V came to 5 bases and at J to 9 bases, leaving 5 bases not matched to a gene. CDR3 region: CASSPDRGGSPLHF. CDR3 coding DNA: TGTGCCAGCAGTCCCGACAGGGGGGGTTCACCCCTCCACTTT.

The rearrangement links TRBV12-5 to TRBJ2-1; 12 bases are shared with TRBD2. CDR1 and CDR2 from the germline V gene are LGHNT and FRNRAP. CDR3 size: 18 residues. V dropped 0 bases and J dropped 9; count of bases not matched to a gene: 12. CDR3 region: CASGLVRLAGESFPEQFF. The CDR3 DNA reads as TGTGCTAGTGGTTTGGTAAGACTAGCGGGAGAATCATTCCCTGAGCAGTTCTTC.